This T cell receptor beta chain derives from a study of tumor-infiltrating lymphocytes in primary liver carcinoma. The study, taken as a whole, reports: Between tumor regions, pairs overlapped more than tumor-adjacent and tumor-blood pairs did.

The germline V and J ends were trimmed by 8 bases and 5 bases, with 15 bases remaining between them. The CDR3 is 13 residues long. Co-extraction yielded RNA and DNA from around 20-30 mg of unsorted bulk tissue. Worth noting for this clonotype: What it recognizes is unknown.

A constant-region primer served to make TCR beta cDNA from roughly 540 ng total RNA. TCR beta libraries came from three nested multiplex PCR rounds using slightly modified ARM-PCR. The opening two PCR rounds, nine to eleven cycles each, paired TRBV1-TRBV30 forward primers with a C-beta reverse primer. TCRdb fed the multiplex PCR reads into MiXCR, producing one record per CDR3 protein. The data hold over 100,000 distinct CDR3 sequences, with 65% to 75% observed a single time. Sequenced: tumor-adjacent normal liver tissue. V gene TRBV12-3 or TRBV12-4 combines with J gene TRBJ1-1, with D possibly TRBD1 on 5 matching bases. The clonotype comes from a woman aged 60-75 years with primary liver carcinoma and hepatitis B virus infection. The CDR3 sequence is CASCLDRGTEAFF. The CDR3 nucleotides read TGTGCCAGCTGTCTAGACAGAGGGACTGAAGCTTTCTTT.